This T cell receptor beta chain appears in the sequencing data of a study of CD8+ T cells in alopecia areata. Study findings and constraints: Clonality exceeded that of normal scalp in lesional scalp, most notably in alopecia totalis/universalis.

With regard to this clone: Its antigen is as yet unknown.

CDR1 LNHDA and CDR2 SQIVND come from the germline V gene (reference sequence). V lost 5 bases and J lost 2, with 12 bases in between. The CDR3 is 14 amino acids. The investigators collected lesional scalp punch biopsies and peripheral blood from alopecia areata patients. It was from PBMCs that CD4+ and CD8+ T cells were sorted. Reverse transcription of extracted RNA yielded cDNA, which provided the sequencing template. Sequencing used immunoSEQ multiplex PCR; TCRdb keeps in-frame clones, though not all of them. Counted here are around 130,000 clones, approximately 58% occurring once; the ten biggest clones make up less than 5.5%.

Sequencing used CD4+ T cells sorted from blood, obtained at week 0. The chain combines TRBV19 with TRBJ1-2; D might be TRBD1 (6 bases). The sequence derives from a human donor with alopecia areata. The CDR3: CASSLLQGNYGYTF. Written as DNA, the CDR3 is TGTGCCAGTAGTCTCCTGCAGGGGAACTATGGCTACACCTTC.